Sequencing of this T cell receptor (beta chain) was carried out in a study of blood T cell repertoires in COVID-19. The overall study: Acute-phase and convalescent COVID-19 samples originated in the United States, Italy and Spain. PBMCs, B-cell-depleted T cells, or T cells were the source of the cDNA or gDNA that made up the material.

Per the germline V gene, CDR1 is SEHNR and CDR2 is FQNEAQ (reference sequence). V gave up 5 bases and J gave up 2 bases; unmatched junction bases: 5. The length of the CDR3 is 15 residues. In the source study's methods: Reference gene primer amplification yielded estimated nucleated cell counts. Method: immunoSEQ multiplex PCR; TCRdb's copy keeps in-frame clones and lacks some. The DNA was the basis for D and trimming; V, J and clone size are from that table. The sample has 100,000 or so clones, roughly 79% seen once. The chain links TRBV7-9 to TRBJ1-4; 7 positions match TRBD1. The receptor was isolated from an elderly man with acute or convalescent COVID-19. Specimen: peripheral blood. The CDR3 protein is CASSPPGGTNEKLFF. DNA for the CDR3: TGTGCCAGCAGCCCCCCAGGGGGGACTAATGAAAAACTGTTTTTT. The full variable domain, rest sourced from reference TRBV7-9 and TRBJ1-4, is DTGVSQNPRHKITKRGQNVTFRCDPISEHNRLYWYRQTLGQGPEFLTYFQNEAQLEKSRLLSDRFSAERPKGSFSTLEIQRTEQGDSAMYLCASSPPGGTNEKLFFGSGTQLSVL.